This T cell receptor beta chain was sequenced in a study of T-cell reconstitution after alpha-beta-depleted transplantation in children. The CDR3 runs 13 residues. CDR1 and CDR2 (germline): SNHLY, FYNNEI. V was pared by 3 bases and J by 1 base, with 5 bases between. A TCRbeta library incorporating unique molecular identifiers was prepared. TCRdb recomputed calls from the PCR reads with MiXCR, one row per CDR3 protein. The profile shows some 400,000 distinct CDR3 sequences, approximately 20% of them singletons. This clonotype has just a few counts. The clonotype originates from a human donor who donated a stem cell graft to a child with acute myeloid leukemia. The specimen was PBMCs from the stem cell graft donor, collected from the stem cell graft. The chain has TRBV2 and TRBJ2-3; tentative D call: TRBD2 (5 bases). CDR3 DNA: TGTGCCAGCAGTGAGGAGGGCACAGATACGCAGTATTTT. Translating it yields CASSEEGTDTQYF.